A selection of T cell receptor beta chains follows, all from one sample in a study of blood T cell repertoires in COVID-19. The protocol was immunoSEQ multiplex PCR, while the TCRdb copy is restricted to in-frame clones and leaves out a portion. In the table there are fewer than 250,000 clones, 84% of which are singletons. What was sequenced was peripheral blood. The source of these receptors is a woman in her 70s with active or convalescent COVID-19. Each CDR3 is given with its conserved first and last residue. The D gene is left open where the match is weak. Only part of the rows carry a size: once, few, many, or a class if the clone is expanded.

j_call: TRBJ1-3
d_call: .
clone_size: .
v_call: TRBV19
cdr3_aa: CASREGPGNTIYF
cdr3_nt: TGTGCCAGTAGGGAGGGACCAGGAAACACCATATATTTT

j_call: TRBJ2-7
d_call: TRBD1
clone_size: .
v_call: TRBV28
cdr3_aa: CASSFRQGRRYEQYF
cdr3_nt: TGTGCCAGCAGTTTTAGACAGGGGAGACGCTACGAGCAGTACTTC

j_call: TRBJ1-2
d_call: TRBD1
clone_size: few
v_call: TRBV6-5
cdr3_aa: CASSDGQGAYGYTF
cdr3_nt: TGTGCCAGCAGCGACGGACAGGGCGCCTATGGCTACACCTTC

j_call: TRBJ2-7
d_call: .
clone_size: .
v_call: TRBV21-1
cdr3_aa: CASIPTGPPSYEQYF
cdr3_nt: TGTGCCAGCATCCCCACAGGGCCTCCCTCCTACGAGCAGTACTTC

j_call: TRBJ2-7
d_call: TRBD1
clone_size: .
v_call: TRBV6-5
cdr3_aa: CASSLSGTGAEQYF
cdr3_nt: TGTGCCAGCAGTTTGTCCGGGACAGGGGCCGAGCAGTACTTC

j_call: TRBJ2-3
d_call: TRBD2
clone_size: .
v_call: TRBV7-8
cdr3_aa: CASSQILAGEGDTQYF
cdr3_nt: TGTGCCAGCAGCCAGATACTAGCGGGAGAGGGAGATACGCAGTATTTT

j_call: TRBJ1-5
d_call: .
clone_size: .
v_call: TRBV27
cdr3_aa: CASSSGSNQPQHF
cdr3_nt: TGTGCCAGCAGTTCGGGGAGCAATCAGCCCCAGCATTTT

j_call: TRBJ2-2
d_call: .
clone_size: .
v_call: TRBV29-1
cdr3_aa: CSALEVLTGELFF
cdr3_nt: TGCAGCGCCCTGGAGGTTCTCACCGGGGAGCTGTTTTTT

j_call: TRBJ2-1
d_call: TRBD2
clone_size: .
v_call: TRBV5-1
cdr3_aa: CASSSSTGTTLEQFF
cdr3_nt: TGCGCCAGCAGCTCCTCGACCGGGACTACACTAGAGCAGTTCTTC

j_call: TRBJ1-2
d_call: .
clone_size: few
v_call: TRBV7-3
cdr3_aa: CASSPVLDRFAGYTF
cdr3_nt: TGTGCCAGCAGCCCCGTACTAGACAGGTTTGCTGGCTACACCTTC

j_call: TRBJ2-7
d_call: TRBD2
clone_size: once
v_call: TRBV29-1
cdr3_aa: CSVELAGGGTPYEQYF
cdr3_nt: TGCAGCGTGGAACTAGCGGGAGGAGGAACCCCCTACGAGCAGTACTTC

j_call: TRBJ1-2
d_call: .
clone_size: .
v_call: TRBV9
cdr3_aa: CASQGNYGYTF
cdr3_nt: TGTGCCAGCCAGGGAAACTATGGCTACACCTTC

j_call: TRBJ1-2
d_call: .
clone_size: .
v_call: TRBV12-2
cdr3_aa: CASRLVVRGYTF
cdr3_nt: TGTGCAAGTCGCTTAGTCGTAAGGGGTTACACCTTC